This paragraph reports one TCR beta chain. This entry comes from a study of blood T cell repertoires in COVID-19. Study details: Researchers got acute and convalescent COVID-19 samples from the United States, Italy and Spain. T cells, B-cell-depleted T cells, or PBMCs provided the cDNA or gDNA that served as material.

This CDR3 contains 12 residues. Per germline, CDR1 GTSNPN and CDR2 SVGIG (reference sequence). Between the trimmed V and J ends, which lost 3 bases and 6 bases, there was a span of 6 bases. Seattle's cohort entered during active infection and was followed longitudinally. Under the authors' procedure: Cell counts per sample came from amplifying reference gene primers. TCRdb's table, derived via immunoSEQ multiplex PCR, lists solely in-frame clones and lacks some. That table is the source of V, J and clone size, and D and trimming were worked out from the DNA. The sample lists some 220,000 clones, 65% to 90% seen once, with about 2.5% in the top ten.

What was sequenced was peripheral blood. This sequence was found in a woman aged 70-85 years with COVID-19, enrolled during active disease. J is TRBJ1-6 and V is TRBV30; the D is unclear. The CDR3 sequence: CAWSRGNSPLHF. As DNA, the CDR3 is TGTGCCTGGAGCCGGGGTAATTCACCCCTCCACTTT.